A selection of T cell receptor beta chains follows, all from one sample in a study of regulatory T cells in long-lasting Graves disease. From the multiplex PCR reads, TCRdb called clonotypes with MiXCR, one entry per CDR3 protein. The repertoire includes about 220,000 distinct CDR3 sequences, 15% to 20% of them detected once, and about an eighth sits in the top ten. The sample was also linked to a second study, of T cells in Graves' hyperthyroidism and ophthalmopathy.

The source material was peripheral blood mononuclear cells (PBMCs), sampled at new diagnosis, from a patient treated with antithyroid drugs. The origin of the receptors is a woman aged 25 to 39 with Graves disease. Both conserved end residues are part of each CDR3. D genes are given only for firm matches. Clone size is given for some rows only: seen once, a few or many times, or a class if the clone is expanded.

clone size: many
CDR3 length: 16
D gene: TRBD2
J gene: TRBJ2-7
V gene: TRBV3-1
CDR3 protein: CASSPTQLAGGVEQYF
CDR3 DNA: TGTGCCAGCAGCCCCACTCAGCTAGCGGGAGGGGTCGAGCAGTACTTC

clone size: many
CDR3 length: 14
D gene: -
J gene: TRBJ1-2
V gene: TRBV6-1
CDR3 protein: CASSEGGIVRGYTF
CDR3 DNA: TGTGCCAGCAGTGAGGGGGGAATAGTACGAGGCTACACCTTC

clone size: -
CDR3 length: 13
D gene: -
J gene: TRBJ2-7
V gene: TRBV2
CDR3 protein: CASSTGGAGEQYF
CDR3 DNA: TGTGCCAGCAGTACCGGAGGGGCAGGGGAACAGTACTTC

clone size: many
CDR3 length: 12
D gene: -
J gene: TRBJ1-5
V gene: TRBV3-1
CDR3 protein: CASGSKNQPQHF
CDR3 DNA: TGTGCCAGCGGATCTAAAAATCAGCCCCAGCATTTT

clone size: -
CDR3 length: 14
D gene: -
J gene: TRBJ1-1
V gene: TRBV6-2/TRBV6-3
CDR3 protein: CASSYSRVGTEAFF
CDR3 DNA: TGTGCCAGCAGTTACTCGAGGGTGGGAACTGAAGCTTTCTTT

clone size: many
CDR3 length: 15
D gene: TRBD2
J gene: TRBJ2-1
V gene: TRBV7-9
CDR3 protein: CASSPLAGGRNEQFF
CDR3 DNA: TGTGCCAGCTCCCCTCTAGCGGGGGGGCGGAATGAGCAGTTCTTC

clone size: many
CDR3 length: 14
D gene: -
J gene: TRBJ1-2
V gene: TRBV30
CDR3 protein: CAWSPITGRDGYTF
CDR3 DNA: TGTGCCTGGAGTCCTATTACCGGACGCGATGGCTACACCTTC

clone size: many
CDR3 length: 13
D gene: -
J gene: TRBJ2-7
V gene: TRBV15
CDR3 protein: CATSRTVSYEQYF
CDR3 DNA: TGTGCCACCAGCAGGACAGTCTCCTACGAGCAGTACTTC

clone size: many
CDR3 length: 15
D gene: TRBD2
J gene: TRBJ2-7
V gene: TRBV3-1
CDR3 protein: CASSRKLAGVNEQYF
CDR3 DNA: TGTGCCAGCAGCCGCAAGCTAGCGGGAGTAAATGAGCAGTACTTC

clone size: many
CDR3 length: 15
D gene: TRBD2
J gene: TRBJ2-3
V gene: TRBV12-3/TRBV12-4
CDR3 protein: CASSVLAGGTDTQYF
CDR3 DNA: TGTGCCAGCAGCGTTCTAGCGGGAGGGACAGATACGCAGTATTTT

clone size: many
CDR3 length: 15
D gene: -
J gene: TRBJ1-1
V gene: TRBV19
CDR3 protein: CASRYRDFMNTEAFF
CDR3 DNA: TGTGCCAGTAGGTACAGGGATTTCATGAACACTGAAGCTTTCTTT

clone size: many
CDR3 length: 13
D gene: TRBD2
J gene: TRBJ2-7
V gene: TRBV12-3/TRBV12-4
CDR3 protein: CASSSGGAGEQYF
CDR3 DNA: TGTGCCAGCAGTTCCGGGGGGGCTGGCGAGCAGTACTTC

clone size: many
CDR3 length: 15
D gene: TRBD2
J gene: TRBJ2-3
V gene: TRBV12-3/TRBV12-4
CDR3 protein: CASSPPGGGSDTQYF
CDR3 DNA: TGTGCCAGCAGCCCCCCGGGGGGGGGCTCGGATACGCAGTATTTT

clone size: many
CDR3 length: 17
D gene: TRBD1
J gene: TRBJ2-5
V gene: TRBV2
CDR3 protein: CASSEGTGGVYQETQYF
CDR3 DNA: TGTGCCAGCAGTGAGGGGACAGGGGGCGTCTACCAAGAGACCCAGTACTTC

clone size: many
CDR3 length: 10
D gene: -
J gene: TRBJ2-5
V gene: TRBV3-1
CDR3 protein: CASSQETQYF
CDR3 DNA: TGTGCCAGCAGCCAAGAGACCCAGTACTTC

clone size: -
CDR3 length: 13
D gene: TRBD1
J gene: TRBJ1-5
V gene: TRBV30
CDR3 protein: CAWNYPGGQPQHF
CDR3 DNA: TGTGCCTGGAACTATCCAGGGGGCCAACCCCAGCATTTT

clone size: -
CDR3 length: 16
D gene: -
J gene: TRBJ1-3
V gene: TRBV27
CDR3 protein: CASSLSGWLAGNTIYF
CDR3 DNA: TGTGCCAGCAGTTTATCAGGGTGGTTGGCTGGAAACACCATATATTTT

clone size: many
CDR3 length: 13
D gene: TRBD1
J gene: TRBJ2-2
V gene: TRBV12-3/TRBV12-4
CDR3 protein: CASSGQGTGELFF
CDR3 DNA: TGTGCCAGCAGTGGACAGGGCACCGGGGAGCTGTTTTTT

clone size: many
CDR3 length: 15
D gene: TRBD1
J gene: TRBJ2-2
V gene: TRBV7-3
CDR3 protein: CASSPGQGTTGELFF
CDR3 DNA: TGTGCCAGCAGCCCCGGACAGGGGACGACCGGGGAGCTGTTTTTT

clone size: many
CDR3 length: 15
D gene: TRBD1
J gene: TRBJ1-5
V gene: TRBV20-1
CDR3 protein: CSAGGGWDSHQPQHF
CDR3 DNA: TGCAGTGCTGGGGGGGGTTGGGACAGTCATCAGCCCCAGCATTTT

clone size: many
CDR3 length: 16
D gene: -
J gene: TRBJ1-1
V gene: TRBV2
CDR3 protein: CASRAPGGSLNTEAFF
CDR3 DNA: TGTGCCAGCAGGGCCCCGGGAGGGAGCCTGAACACTGAAGCTTTCTTT

clone size: many
CDR3 length: 14
D gene: -
J gene: TRBJ1-2
V gene: TRBV25-1
CDR3 protein: CASSEAGSSHGYTF
CDR3 DNA: TGTGCCAGCAGTGAAGCAGGGTCCAGCCATGGCTACACCTTC

clone size: few
CDR3 length: 11
D gene: -
J gene: TRBJ2-6
V gene: TRBV7-8
CDR3 protein: CASPSFNVLTF
CDR3 DNA: TGTGCCAGCCCCTCATTCAACGTCCTGACTTTC

clone size: many
CDR3 length: 13
D gene: -
J gene: TRBJ2-5
V gene: TRBV28
CDR3 protein: CASNRAFQETQYF
CDR3 DNA: TGTGCCAGCAATCGGGCGTTCCAAGAGACCCAGTACTTC

clone size: many
CDR3 length: 15
D gene: -
J gene: TRBJ2-7
V gene: TRBV27
CDR3 protein: CASRAEGWGSYEQYF
CDR3 DNA: TGTGCCAGCAGGGCCGAGGGTTGGGGCTCCTACGAGCAGTACTTC

clone size: many
CDR3 length: 12
D gene: -
J gene: TRBJ2-3
V gene: TRBV20-1
CDR3 protein: CSRGGSTDTQYF
CDR3 DNA: TGCAGCCGGGGCGGGAGCACAGATACGCAGTATTTT

clone size: few
CDR3 length: 13
D gene: -
J gene: TRBJ2-7
V gene: TRBV20-1
CDR3 protein: CSARTPGGEEQYF
CDR3 DNA: TGCAGTGCTAGAACCCCGGGTGGTGAAGAGCAGTACTTC

clone size: many
CDR3 length: 15
D gene: TRBD1
J gene: TRBJ1-2
V gene: TRBV7-8
CDR3 protein: CASSLDSTGDYGYTF
CDR3 DNA: TGTGCCAGCAGCTTAGATTCTACAGGGGACTATGGCTACACCTTC

clone size: few
CDR3 length: 14
D gene: -
J gene: TRBJ2-7
V gene: TRBV11-2
CDR3 protein: CASTQRDSSYEQYF
CDR3 DNA: TGTGCCAGCACCCAAAGGGATTCCTCCTACGAGCAGTACTTC

clone size: -
CDR3 length: 13
D gene: -
J gene: TRBJ2-3
V gene: TRBV5-5
CDR3 protein: CASQQAATDTQYF
CDR3 DNA: TGTGCCTCACAGCAGGCTGCGACAGATACGCAGTATTTT

clone size: many
CDR3 length: 12
D gene: TRBD1
J gene: TRBJ1-1
V gene: TRBV6-1
CDR3 protein: CASRAGTAEAFF
CDR3 DNA: TGTGCCAGCAGGGCTGGGACAGCTGAAGCTTTCTTT

clone size: -
CDR3 length: 15
D gene: TRBD2
J gene: TRBJ2-1
V gene: TRBV14
CDR3 protein: CASSQGPSGRNEQFF
CDR3 DNA: TGTGCCAGCAGCCAAGGGCCGAGCGGGAGGAATGAGCAGTTCTTC

clone size: many
CDR3 length: 14
D gene: -
J gene: TRBJ2-3
V gene: TRBV9
CDR3 protein: CASSVLWSTDTQYF
CDR3 DNA: TGTGCCAGCAGCGTATTGTGGAGCACAGATACGCAGTATTTT

clone size: once
CDR3 length: 14
D gene: TRBD1
J gene: TRBJ1-5
V gene: TRBV15
CDR3 protein: CATSIDRVLEPQHF
CDR3 DNA: TGTGCCACCAGCATCGACAGGGTCTTGGAGCCCCAGCATTTT

clone size: -
CDR3 length: 15
D gene: -
J gene: TRBJ2-5
V gene: TRBV19
CDR3 protein: CASSIGFGVRETQYF
CDR3 DNA: TGTGCCAGTAGTATTGGGTTCGGGGTTCGGGAGACCCAGTACTTC

clone size: few
CDR3 length: 14
D gene: -
J gene: TRBJ2-2
V gene: TRBV18
CDR3 protein: CASSLAQDTGELFF
CDR3 DNA: TGTGCCAGCTCACTGGCACAGGACACCGGGGAGCTGTTTTTT

clone size: few
CDR3 length: 16
D gene: -
J gene: TRBJ1-2
V gene: TRBV5-1
CDR3 protein: CASSSTGGGIAYGYTF
CDR3 DNA: TGCGCCAGCAGCAGTACCGGGGGGGGAATAGCCTATGGCTACACCTTC

clone size: many
CDR3 length: 15
D gene: -
J gene: TRBJ2-2
V gene: TRBV27
CDR3 protein: CASSWRDSGTGELFF
CDR3 DNA: TGTGCCAGCAGTTGGCGGGACAGTGGAACCGGGGAGCTGTTTTTT

clone size: -
CDR3 length: 13
D gene: -
J gene: TRBJ2-3
V gene: TRBV27
CDR3 protein: CASSFRAPDTQYF
CDR3 DNA: TGTGCCAGCAGTTTTCGTGCCCCGGATACGCAGTATTTT

clone size: many
CDR3 length: 13
D gene: -
J gene: TRBJ2-3
V gene: TRBV7-6
CDR3 protein: CASSSANTDTQYF
CDR3 DNA: TGTGCCAGCAGCTCCGCCAACACAGATACGCAGTATTTT

clone size: -
CDR3 length: 15
D gene: -
J gene: TRBJ1-1
V gene: TRBV7-9
CDR3 protein: CASSLVLGASTEAFF
CDR3 DNA: TGTGCCAGCAGCTTAGTTTTGGGGGCTAGCACTGAAGCTTTCTTT

clone size: many
CDR3 length: 16
D gene: TRBD1
J gene: TRBJ2-2
V gene: TRBV24-1
CDR3 protein: CATSAKTGVITGELFF
CDR3 DNA: TGTGCCACCAGTGCCAAGACAGGGGTGATCACCGGGGAGCTGTTTTTT

clone size: many
CDR3 length: 14
D gene: -
J gene: TRBJ2-3
V gene: TRBV15
CDR3 protein: CATSRDESKDTQYF
CDR3 DNA: TGTGCCACCAGCAGAGATGAATCAAAGGATACGCAGTATTTT

clone size: many
CDR3 length: 16
D gene: TRBD1
J gene: TRBJ1-2
V gene: TRBV27
CDR3 protein: CASSLAGGNAVYGYTF
CDR3 DNA: TGTGCCAGCAGTTTGGCAGGGGGGAATGCCGTTTATGGCTACACCTTC

clone size: few
CDR3 length: 15
D gene: TRBD1
J gene: TRBJ2-1
V gene: TRBV11-2
CDR3 protein: CASSPRGLGYNEQFF
CDR3 DNA: TGTGCCAGCAGTCCTAGGGGGCTAGGCTACAATGAGCAGTTCTTC

clone size: -
CDR3 length: 14
D gene: -
J gene: TRBJ1-1
V gene: TRBV28
CDR3 protein: CASRVNRVNTEAFF
CDR3 DNA: TGTGCCAGCAGAGTGAACCGGGTGAACACTGAAGCTTTCTTT